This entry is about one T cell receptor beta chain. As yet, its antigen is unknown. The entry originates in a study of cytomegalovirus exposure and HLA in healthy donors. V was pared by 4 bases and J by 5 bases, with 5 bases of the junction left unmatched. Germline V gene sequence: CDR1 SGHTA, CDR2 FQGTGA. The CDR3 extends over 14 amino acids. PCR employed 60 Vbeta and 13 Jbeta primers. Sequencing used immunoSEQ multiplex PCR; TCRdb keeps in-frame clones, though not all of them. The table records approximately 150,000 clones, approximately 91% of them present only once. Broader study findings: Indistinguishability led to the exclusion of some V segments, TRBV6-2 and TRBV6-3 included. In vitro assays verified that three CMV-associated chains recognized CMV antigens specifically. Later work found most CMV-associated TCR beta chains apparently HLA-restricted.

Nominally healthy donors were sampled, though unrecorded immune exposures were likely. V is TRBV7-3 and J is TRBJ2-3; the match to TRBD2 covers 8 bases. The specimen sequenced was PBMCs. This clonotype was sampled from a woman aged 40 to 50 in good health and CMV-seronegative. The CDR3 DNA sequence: TGTGCCAGCAGCTCCGTGGCGGGAGGAGATACGCAGTATTTT. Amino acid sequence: CASSSVAGGDTQYF.